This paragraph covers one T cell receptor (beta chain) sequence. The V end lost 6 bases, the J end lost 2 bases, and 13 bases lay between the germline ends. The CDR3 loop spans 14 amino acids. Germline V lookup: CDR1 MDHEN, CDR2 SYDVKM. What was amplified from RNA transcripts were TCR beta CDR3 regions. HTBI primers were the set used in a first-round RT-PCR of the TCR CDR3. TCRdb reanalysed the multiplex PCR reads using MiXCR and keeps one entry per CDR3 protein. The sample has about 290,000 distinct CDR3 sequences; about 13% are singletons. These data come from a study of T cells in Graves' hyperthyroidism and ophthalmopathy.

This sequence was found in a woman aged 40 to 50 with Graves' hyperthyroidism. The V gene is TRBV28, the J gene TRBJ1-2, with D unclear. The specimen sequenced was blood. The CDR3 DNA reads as TGTGCCAGCAGCCCCGGGGAAGGGAACTATGGCTACACCTTC. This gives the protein CASSPGEGNYGYTF.